This T cell receptor beta chain was sequenced in a study of cytomegalovirus exposure and HLA in healthy donors. The study, taken as a whole, reports: Generally TCR sequences proved uncommon, though certain public TCRs appeared in numerous donors. Overall, under 200 TCR beta chains were annotated as cytomegalovirus-associated. As confirmed in vitro, three CMV-associated chains were specific for CMV antigens.

Of note for this clone: Its specificity is unknown.

The CDR3 totals 14 residues. The V segment lost 3 bases and the J segment 4 bases; nucleotides outside the gene matches: 6. Germline CDR1 and CDR2: SGDLS and YYNGEE. TCRdb keeps only in-frame clones here, not all; method: immunoSEQ multiplex PCR. The sample lists more than 85,000 clones, approximately 93% occurring once. The donors were part of the validation cohort, which consisted of more than 90 subjects and was separate from the first cohort of 666 subjects. The chain links TRBV9 to TRBJ2-7; the match to TRBD2 covers 8 bases. This TCR was sampled from a woman aged 30 to 39 in good health and CMV-seropositive. The sample comprised PBMCs. For the CDR3, the DNA is TGTGCCAGCAGCGAGGGGAGCGGGAGTTACGAGCAGTACTTC. It encodes CASSEGSGSYEQYF.